This T cell receptor beta chain was obtained from a study of blood T cell repertoires in COVID-19. Study-level information: The United States, Italy and Spain supplied acute and convalescent COVID-19 samples. PBMCs, B-cell-depleted T cells, or T cells provided the cDNA or gDNA that made up the material.

Trimming removed 0 bases from V and 4 bases from J, with 9 bases in between. CDR3 length: 14 amino acids. Looked up from germline, CDR1 is SGHTA and CDR2 is FQGTGA. Original processing notes: Estimated nucleated cell counts came from reference gene primer amplification. Repertoires were generated with immunoSEQ multiplex PCR, while TCRdb's copy carries only in-frame clones and drops some. V, J and clone size are those of that table, while D and trimming were read from the DNA. Counted here are over 250,000 clones, around 90% occurring once; the ten biggest clones make up under 2.5%. V and J are TRBV7-3 and TRBJ2-5; D is unresolved. The sequence derives from a man aged 50 to 59 with acute or convalescent COVID-19. The sample comprised peripheral blood. The DNA for the CDR3 is TGTGCCAGCAGCTTAACGTACGGCGGAGAGACCCAGTACTTC. Its translation: CASSLTYGGETQYF.